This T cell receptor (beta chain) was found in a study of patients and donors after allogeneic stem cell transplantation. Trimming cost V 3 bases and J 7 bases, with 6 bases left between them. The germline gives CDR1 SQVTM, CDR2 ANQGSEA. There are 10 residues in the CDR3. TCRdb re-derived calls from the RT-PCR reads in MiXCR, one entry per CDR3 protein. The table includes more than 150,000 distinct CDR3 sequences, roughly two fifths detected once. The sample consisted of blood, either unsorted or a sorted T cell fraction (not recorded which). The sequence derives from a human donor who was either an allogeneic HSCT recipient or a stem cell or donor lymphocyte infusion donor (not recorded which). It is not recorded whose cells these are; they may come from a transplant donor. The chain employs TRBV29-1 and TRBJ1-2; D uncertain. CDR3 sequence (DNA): TGCAGCGTTGATGCCGGTGGCTACACCTTC. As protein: CSVDAGGYTF. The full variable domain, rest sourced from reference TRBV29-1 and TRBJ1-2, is SAVISQKPSRDICQRGTSLTIQCQVDSQVTMMFWYRQQPGQSLTLIATANQGSEATYESGFVIDKFPISRPNLTFSTLTVSNMSPEDSSIYLCSVDAGGYTFGSGTRLTVV.